This T cell receptor (beta chain) was retrieved from a study of T cells in Graves' hyperthyroidism and ophthalmopathy. The study's findings and limits: Progression to ophthalmopathy was predicted a median of roughly 6.5 months early.

In making diagnoses, clinical symptoms, serum thyroxine and TRAb, thyroid ultrasound and orbital computed tomography were all used. PBMCs were collected from an approximately 9 ml volume of fresh peripheral blood. Trimming at V came to 6 bases and at J to 0 bases, leaving 6 bases not matched to a gene. Germline CDR1 MDHEN, CDR2 SYDVKM. The CDR3 totals 15 residues. Using RNA transcripts as the source, TCR beta CDR3 regions were amplified. Using the HTBI primer set, a first-round RT-PCR was run on the TCR CDR3. Via MiXCR, TCRdb re-called the multiplex PCR reads, giving one row per CDR3 protein. The sample carries about 840,000 distinct CDR3 sequences, roughly 37% recorded once. About this clonotype itself: Its antigen is not known. The conserved phenylalanine or tryptophan normally closing the CDR3 is absent here, so this likely arose from a read error.

This chain joins TRBV28 and TRBJ1-1, with 8 bases matching TRBD1. The sequence was collected from a man younger than 35 with Graves' hyperthyroidism. Sequenced: blood. CDR3 nucleotide sequence: TGTGCCAGCAGGACCGGACAGGGAGTGAACACTGAAGCTTTCCTT. Its protein is CASRTGQGVNTEAFL.